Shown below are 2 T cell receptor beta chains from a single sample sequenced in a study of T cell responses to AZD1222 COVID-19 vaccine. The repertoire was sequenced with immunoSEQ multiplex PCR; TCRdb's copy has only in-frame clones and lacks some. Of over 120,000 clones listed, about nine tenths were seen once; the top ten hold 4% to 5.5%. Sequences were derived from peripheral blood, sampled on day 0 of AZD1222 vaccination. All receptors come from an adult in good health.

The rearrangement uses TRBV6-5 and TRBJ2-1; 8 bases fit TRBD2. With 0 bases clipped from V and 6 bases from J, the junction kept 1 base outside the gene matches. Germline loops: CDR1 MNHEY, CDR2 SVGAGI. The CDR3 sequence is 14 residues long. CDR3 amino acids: CASSYSGRVNEQFF. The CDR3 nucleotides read TGTGCCAGCAGTTACTCCGGGAGGGTCAATGAGCAGTTCTTC.

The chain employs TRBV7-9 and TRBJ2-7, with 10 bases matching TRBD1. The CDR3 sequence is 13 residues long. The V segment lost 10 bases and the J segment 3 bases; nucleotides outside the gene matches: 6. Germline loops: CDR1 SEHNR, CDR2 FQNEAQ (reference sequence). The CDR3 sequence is CAIGQGDYYEQYF. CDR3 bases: TGTGCCATCGGACAGGGGGATTACTACGAGCAGTACTTC. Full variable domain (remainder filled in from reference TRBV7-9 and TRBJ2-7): DTGVSQNPRHKITKRGQNVTFRCDPISEHNRLYWYRQTLGQGPEFLTYFQNEAQLEKSRLLSDRFSAERPKGSFSTLEIQRTEQGDSAMYLCAIGQGDYYEQYFGPGTRLTVT.